These T cell receptor beta chains were read from a single sample in a study of CD8 T cells in ankylosing spondylitis. TCRdb used MiXCR to reprocess the 5' RACE reads, holding one entry per CDR3 protein. Of under 550,000 distinct CDR3 sequences detected, roughly a quarter appear once; the ten largest clones hold 0.75% to 0.9%. The sequenced sample consisted of blood, either unsorted or a sorted T cell fraction (not recorded which). These receptors were collected from a male donor with ankylosing spondylitis. Both conserved end residues are part of each CDR3. Each record gives: CDR3 DNA, CDR3 protein, clone size, V gene, D gene, J gene. A D gene is named only where the DNA matches it firmly. Size is omitted from some rows. Given values are once, few, many or a class for expanded clones.

TGTGCCAGCAGTTTGCCCGGGACAGGGGCCCATGAGCAGTTCTTC CASSLPGTGAHEQFF - TRBV12-3/TRBV12-4 TRBD1 TRBJ2-1
TGCGCCAGCAGCCAAGAGCGGGGCGCGAATGAAAAACTGTTTTTT CASSQERGANEKLFF few TRBV4-1 - TRBJ1-4
TGTGCCAGCAGTGACGGGGGTGGCGAGCAGTACTTC CASSDGGGEQYF - TRBV6-4 - TRBJ2-7
TGTGCCATCAGTGAGTTTATCGGGGGAGAGGCTCTTGAGCAGTTCTTC CAISEFIGGEALEQFF few TRBV10-3 - TRBJ2-1
TGTGCCAGCAGCCTGGGGGGGGCGGAGGAAAAACTGTTTTTT CASSLGGAEEKLFF - TRBV4-2 - TRBJ1-4
TGTGCCAGCAGCTCGGGACAGGGGCATGGCTACACCTTC CASSSGQGHGYTF - TRBV7-9 TRBD1 TRBJ1-2
TGTGCCAGCAGCCCAGACAAAGGGGCCGTTGGGACTGAAGCTTTCTTT CASSPDKGAVGTEAFF - TRBV12-3/TRBV12-4 - TRBJ1-1
TGCGCCAGCAGCTTGGACAGTACGGGGCTCTACGAGCAGTACTTC CASSLDSTGLYEQYF few TRBV5-1 - TRBJ2-7
TGTGCCAGCAGTACCAGGGGGCGAAACATTCAGTACTTC CASSTRGRNIQYF - TRBV6-1 TRBD1 TRBJ2-4
TGCAGTGCCCAGAGCGGAGGACCCTACAATGAGCAGTTCTTC CSAQSGGPYNEQFF - TRBV20-1 - TRBJ2-1
TGCAGTGCTACTAAGACAGGGAGCAATCAGCCCCAGCATTTT CSATKTGSNQPQHF - TRBV20-1 TRBD1 TRBJ1-5
TGTGCCAGCAGTCCCGGGACAGGGGTTTATGAGCAGTTCTTC CASSPGTGVYEQFF few TRBV28 TRBD1 TRBJ2-1
TGTGCCAGCAGCTTGGACCGGACAACCTATGGCTACACCTTC CASSLDRTTYGYTF - TRBV5-4 - TRBJ1-2
TGCGCCAGCAGCTTGAGGGACACCCGCACAGATACGCAGTATTTT CASSLRDTRTDTQYF - TRBV5-1 - TRBJ2-3
TGTGCCAGCAGCCAAGGACTAGCGGGAGTCCGCAATGAGCAGTTCTTC CASSQGLAGVRNEQFF - TRBV14 TRBD2 TRBJ2-1
TGCGCCAGCAGCCAAGCTGTGGACCTAAACCTCTCCTACAATGAGCAGTTCTTC CASSQAVDLNLSYNEQFF - TRBV4-1 - TRBJ2-1
TGTGCCAGCAGTGTATCCAGGGGGGATAATGAAAAACTGTTTTTT CASSVSRGDNEKLFF few TRBV12-3/TRBV12-4 TRBD1 TRBJ1-4
TGCGCCAGCAGCGACAGTTTGACAGGGATCGGAGCTAATGAAAAACTGTTTTTT CASSDSLTGIGANEKLFF few TRBV10-2 TRBD1 TRBJ1-4
TGTGCCAGCAGGGCAGCGGGAGGGCCTAGAGAGCAGTTCTTC CASRAAGGPREQFF few TRBV12-3/TRBV12-4 TRBD2 TRBJ2-1
TGTGCCAGCTCACGGCAGATTAGCAATCAGCCCCAGCATTTT CASSRQISNQPQHF - TRBV18 - TRBJ1-5
TGCGCCAGCAGCTTGGTTGTAGCGGAGCCCACCGGGGAGCTGTTTTTT CASSLVVAEPTGELFF many TRBV5-1 - TRBJ2-2
TGCAGTGCTCAAACGGGGGCCCGATACGAGCAGTACTTC CSAQTGARYEQYF - TRBV20-1 - TRBJ2-7
TGTGCCAGTAGATGGGCAGGGAGCTCCTACAATGAGCAGTTCTTC CASRWAGSSYNEQFF - TRBV19 - TRBJ2-1
TGCGCCAGCAGCTTGAACAGGGAAAGAGGAGGCGAGCAGTACTTC CASSLNRERGGEQYF - TRBV5-1 - TRBJ2-7
TGCAGTGCTTCTCCCACTAGCGGACAAGAGACCCAGTACTTC CSASPTSGQETQYF few TRBV20-1 TRBD2 TRBJ2-5
TGCGCCAGCAGCCAATTGGGAGGGGCGAGTCAGCCCCAGCATTTT CASSQLGGASQPQHF - TRBV4-1 - TRBJ1-5
TGTGCCACCCGCCCTTCTGGGGCCAACGTCCTGACTTTC CATRPSGANVLTF few TRBV7-9 - TRBJ2-6
TGTGCCAGCAGCTTAGTCCAGCTTAGGTCACCCCTCCACTTT CASSLVQLRSPLHF - TRBV7-2 - TRBJ1-6
TGCGCCAGCAGCTCCCGGGACGAGCAGTACTTC CASSSRDEQYF - TRBV5-1 - TRBJ2-7
TGCAGTGCCGGAGCGGGGAGAGTGGCCTACGAGCAGTACTTC CSAGAGRVAYEQYF - TRBV20-1 TRBD2 TRBJ2-7
TGTGCCAGCAGTCTACTAGCGGCCCTTGGCTACGAGCAGTACTTC CASSLLAALGYEQYF many TRBV12-3/TRBV12-4 TRBD2 TRBJ2-7
TGTGCCAGCAGGGGACACGGAAGCAATCAGCCCCAGCATTTT CASRGHGSNQPQHF few TRBV6-1 - TRBJ1-5
TGCAGTGCTAGAATCCTCGGAGGGGATTCACCCCTCCACTTT CSARILGGDSPLHF once TRBV20-1 - TRBJ1-6
TGTGCCAGCAGCCAAGAATCCCGGCGAGCGTTAGCTAACTATGGCTACACCTTC CASSQESRRALANYGYTF few TRBV3-1 - TRBJ1-2
TGCAGTGCTAGGGCTAGCGGGAGCCCCTTCAATGAGCAGTTCTTC CSARASGSPFNEQFF few TRBV20-1 TRBD2 TRBJ2-1
TGTGCCAGCAGCAGGTCGGGGGGATATAGCAATCAGCCCCAGCATTTT CASSRSGGYSNQPQHF few TRBV12-3/TRBV12-4 - TRBJ1-5
TGTGCCAGCAGCTTAGCTGGCCCGGGAGCTCGGGAGACCCAGTACTTC CASSLAGPGARETQYF - TRBV7-6 - TRBJ2-5
TGTGCCAGCAGACCGCTGGACAGGGCCCTAGGAGAGACCCAGTACTTC CASRPLDRALGETQYF - TRBV5-6 TRBD1 TRBJ2-5
TGTGCCAGCAGCCCCGACAGGAACACCCCCTCTGGGGCCAACGTCCTGACTTTC CASSPDRNTPSGANVLTF - TRBV11-1 - TRBJ2-6
TGCAGTGCTTGTAGCGGGATTTGCTACGAGCAGTACTTC CSACSGICYEQYF - TRBV20-1 TRBD2 TRBJ2-7
TGCGCCAGCAGCCTGACGACAGGGGGTAATGAAAAACTGTTTTTT CASSLTTGGNEKLFF - TRBV5-1 TRBD1 TRBJ1-4
TGCGCCAGCAGCCGGGCGAATCTGGAGACCCAGTACTTC CASSRANLETQYF few TRBV4-1 - TRBJ2-5
TGTGCCAGCAGCTCGCTCCCGGGACAGAGCCACTACGAGCAGTACTTC CASSSLPGQSHYEQYF few TRBV27 TRBD1 TRBJ2-7
TGCGCCAGCAGCCCGGACGATAATGAAAAACTGTTTTTT CASSPDDNEKLFF - TRBV5-1 - TRBJ1-4
TGTGCTAGTGGTCCCCGGGAGGGCCTAGAGACCCAGTACTTC CASGPREGLETQYF - TRBV12-5 TRBD2 TRBJ2-5
TGTGCCAGCTCAACTCTTAATTCAGATACGCAGTATTTT CASSTLNSDTQYF few TRBV18 - TRBJ2-3
TGTGCCAGCAGCTCCCGATCTACTGGAAACACCATATATTTT CASSSRSTGNTIYF many TRBV27 - TRBJ1-3
TGTGCCAGCAGCTTCCCCGAGGACAATGAAAAACTGTTTTTT CASSFPEDNEKLFF - TRBV7-9 - TRBJ1-4
TGTGCCATCAATTCCCTACTAGCGGGGCACAATGAGCAGTTCTTC CAINSLLAGHNEQFF - TRBV10-3 TRBD2 TRBJ2-1
TGTGCCAGCACCAAACAGGCATTTGGCGGCTACACCTTC CASTKQAFGGYTF few TRBV12-3/TRBV12-4 - TRBJ1-2
TGTGCCAGCAGGGTTAGCGGGAGCCCTCTCTACGAGCAGTACTTC CASRVSGSPLYEQYF few TRBV2 TRBD2 TRBJ2-7
TGCGCCAGCGGTACTAGCGGGAGTCTCAATGAGCAGTTCTTC CASGTSGSLNEQFF few TRBV10-2 TRBD2 TRBJ2-1
TGTGCCAGCAGCTTTAGCGACTATGAGCAGTTCTTC CASSFSDYEQFF - TRBV7-8 - TRBJ2-1
TGCGCCAGCAGCCGTACTCCGGACCCGGATCAGCCCCAGCATTTT CASSRTPDPDQPQHF many TRBV5-1 - TRBJ1-5
TGCAGCGTTGAAGATACTGGGCTAGCGGGAGGGAATGAGCAGTTCTTC CSVEDTGLAGGNEQFF many TRBV29-1 TRBD2 TRBJ2-1
TGCAGCGTTGAAGTAGGAGGGACAGGGAAGATGGATACGCAGTATTTT CSVEVGGTGKMDTQYF - TRBV29-1 TRBD1 TRBJ2-3
TGTGCCAGCAGCCCAACCGGGACTAGCGGGAGTAGGACCTACAATGAGCAGTTCTTC CASSPTGTSGSRTYNEQFF - TRBV3-1 TRBD2 TRBJ2-1
TGTGCCACCAGCAGAGATCCGGCGGGAGCATCAGATACGCAGTATTTT CATSRDPAGASDTQYF many TRBV15 TRBD2 TRBJ2-3
TGTGCCAGCAGTTTTGGGGAGAGACAGTCCTATGGCTACACCTTC CASSFGERQSYGYTF few TRBV12-3/TRBV12-4 - TRBJ1-2
TGCGCCAGCAGCTTGGGGGACAGGGGATACAATGAGCAGTTCTTC CASSLGDRGYNEQFF few TRBV5-1 TRBD1 TRBJ2-1